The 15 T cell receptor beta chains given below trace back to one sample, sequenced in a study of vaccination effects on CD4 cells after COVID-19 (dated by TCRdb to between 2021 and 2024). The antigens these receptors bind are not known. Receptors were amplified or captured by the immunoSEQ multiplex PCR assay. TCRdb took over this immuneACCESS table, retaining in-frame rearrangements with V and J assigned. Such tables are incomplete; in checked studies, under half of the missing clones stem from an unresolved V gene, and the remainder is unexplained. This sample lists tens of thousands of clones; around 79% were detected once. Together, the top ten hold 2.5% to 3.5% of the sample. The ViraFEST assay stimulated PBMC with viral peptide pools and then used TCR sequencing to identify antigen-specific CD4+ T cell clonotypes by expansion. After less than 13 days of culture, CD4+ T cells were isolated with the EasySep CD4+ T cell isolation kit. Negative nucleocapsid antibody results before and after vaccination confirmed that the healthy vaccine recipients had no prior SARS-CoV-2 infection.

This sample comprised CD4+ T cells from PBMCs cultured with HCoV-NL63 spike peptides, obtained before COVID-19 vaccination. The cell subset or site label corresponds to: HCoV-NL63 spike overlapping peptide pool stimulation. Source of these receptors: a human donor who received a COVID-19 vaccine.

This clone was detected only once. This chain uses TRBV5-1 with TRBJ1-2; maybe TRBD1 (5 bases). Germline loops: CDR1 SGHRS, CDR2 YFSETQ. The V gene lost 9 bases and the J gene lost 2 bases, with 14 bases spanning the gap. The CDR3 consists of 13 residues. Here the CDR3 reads CAMTRDANYGYTF. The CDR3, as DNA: TGCGCCATGACCCGGGACGCGAACTATGGCTACACCTTC.

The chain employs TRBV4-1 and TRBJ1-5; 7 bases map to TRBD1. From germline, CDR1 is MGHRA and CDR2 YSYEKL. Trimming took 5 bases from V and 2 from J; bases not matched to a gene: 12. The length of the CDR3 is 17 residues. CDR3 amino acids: CASSSDSGGPGNQPQHF. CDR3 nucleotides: TGCGCCAGCAGCTCTGATTCAGGGGGGCCGGGCAATCAGCCCCAGCATTTT.

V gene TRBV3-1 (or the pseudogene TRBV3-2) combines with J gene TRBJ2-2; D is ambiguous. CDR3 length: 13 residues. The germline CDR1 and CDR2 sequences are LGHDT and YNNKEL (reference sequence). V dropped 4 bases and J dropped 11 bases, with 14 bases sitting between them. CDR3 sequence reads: CASSLDTALELFF. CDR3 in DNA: TGTGCCAGCAGCCTCGACACCGCACTCGAGCTGTTTTTT.

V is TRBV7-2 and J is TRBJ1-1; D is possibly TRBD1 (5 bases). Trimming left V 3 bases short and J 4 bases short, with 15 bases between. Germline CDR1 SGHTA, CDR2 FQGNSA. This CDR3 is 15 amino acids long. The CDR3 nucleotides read TGTGCCAGCAGCTTCCGCAGGGAGGGGTTCACTGAAGCTTTCTTT. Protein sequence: CASSFRREGFTEAFF. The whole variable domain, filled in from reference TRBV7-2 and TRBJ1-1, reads GAGVSQSPSNKVTEKGKDVELRCDPISGHTALYWYRQSLGQGLEFLIYFQGNSAPDKSGLPSDRFSAERTGGSVSTLTIQRTQQEDSAVYLCASSFRREGFTEAFFGQGTRLTVV.

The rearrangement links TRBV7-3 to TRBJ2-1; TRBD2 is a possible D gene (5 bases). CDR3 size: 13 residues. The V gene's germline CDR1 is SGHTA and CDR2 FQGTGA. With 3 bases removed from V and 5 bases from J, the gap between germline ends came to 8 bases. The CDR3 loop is CASSFSGNNEQFF. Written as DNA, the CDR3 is TGTGCCAGCAGCTTCTCCGGGAACAATGAGCAGTTCTTC.

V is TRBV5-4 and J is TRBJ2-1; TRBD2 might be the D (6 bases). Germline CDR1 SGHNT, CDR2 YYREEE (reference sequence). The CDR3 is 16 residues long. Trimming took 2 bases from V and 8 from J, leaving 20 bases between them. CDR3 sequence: CASSLDLGTRSDEQFF. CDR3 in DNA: TGTGCCAGCAGCTTAGACCTCGGGACTCGCTCAGATGAGCAGTTCTTC.

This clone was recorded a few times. DNA of the CDR3: TGTGCCAGCAGACAGGGTACGAACACCGGGGAGCTGTTTTTT. It encodes CASRQGTNTGELFF. The chain links TRBV2 to TRBJ2-2; D may be TRBD1 (6 bases). V was trimmed by 6 bases and J by 0 bases, leaving 8 bases between them. The germline V gene encodes CDR1 SNHLY and CDR2 FYNNEI. This CDR3 is built from 14 residues. Filled out from reference TRBV2 and TRBJ2-2, the complete variable domain reads EPEVTQTPSHQVTQMGQEVILRCVPISNHLYFYWYRQILGQKVEFLVSFYNNEISEKSEIFDDQFSVERPDGSNFTLKIRSTKLEDSAMYFCASRQGTNTGELFFGEGSRLTVL.

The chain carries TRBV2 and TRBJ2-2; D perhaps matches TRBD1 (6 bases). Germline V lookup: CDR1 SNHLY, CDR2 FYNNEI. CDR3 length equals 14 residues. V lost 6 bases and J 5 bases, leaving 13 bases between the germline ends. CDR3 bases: TGTGCCAGCAGGAACAGGGTAGGAACCGGGGAGCTGTTTTTT. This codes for CASRNRVGTGELFF.

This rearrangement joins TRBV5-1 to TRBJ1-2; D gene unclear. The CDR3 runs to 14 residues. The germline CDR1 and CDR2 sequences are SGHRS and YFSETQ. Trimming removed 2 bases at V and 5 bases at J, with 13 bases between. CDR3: CASSFDRGAYGYTF. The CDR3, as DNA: TGCGCCAGCAGCTTTGACCGGGGAGCTTATGGCTACACCTTC.

The CDR3 DNA sequence: TGTGCCAGCAGTGACCAAGGTGGGGTCTACAATGAGCAGTTCTTC. It codes for CASSDQGGVYNEQFF. The chain combines TRBV6-1 with TRBJ2-1; D is ambiguous. CDR1 and CDR2 (germline): MNHNS, SASEGT. Trimming left V 3 bases short and J 3 bases short, with 12 bases between. The CDR3 totals 15 residues.

CDR3 DNA sequence: TGTGCCACCAGCACCTATAATTCACCCCTCCACTTT. Translation gives CATSTYNSPLHF. The chain couples TRBV15 to TRBJ1-6; D remains unclear. Germline V gives CDR1 LNHNV, CDR2 YYDKDF (reference sequence). The V and J ends lost 4 bases and 2 bases respectively, with 0 bases between them. There are 12 residues in the CDR3.

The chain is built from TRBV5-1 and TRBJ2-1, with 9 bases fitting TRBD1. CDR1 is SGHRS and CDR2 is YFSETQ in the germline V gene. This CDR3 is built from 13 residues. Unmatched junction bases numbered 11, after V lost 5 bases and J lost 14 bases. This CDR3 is CASSRNLGTGKFF. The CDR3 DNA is TGCGCCAGCAGTCGAAACTTGGGGACAGGGAAGTTCTTC.

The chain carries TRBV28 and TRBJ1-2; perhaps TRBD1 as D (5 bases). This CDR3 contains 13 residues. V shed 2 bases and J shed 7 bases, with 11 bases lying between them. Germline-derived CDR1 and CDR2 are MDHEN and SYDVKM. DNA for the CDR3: TGTGCCAGCAGTTTAAGCGGGGCGGGTGGCTACACCTTC. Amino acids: CASSLSGAGGYTF.

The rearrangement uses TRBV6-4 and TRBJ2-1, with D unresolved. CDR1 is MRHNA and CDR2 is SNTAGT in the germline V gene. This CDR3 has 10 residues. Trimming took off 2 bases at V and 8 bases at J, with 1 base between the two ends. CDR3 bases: TGTGCCAGCAGTGACGATGAGCAGTTCTTC. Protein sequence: CASSDDEQFF.

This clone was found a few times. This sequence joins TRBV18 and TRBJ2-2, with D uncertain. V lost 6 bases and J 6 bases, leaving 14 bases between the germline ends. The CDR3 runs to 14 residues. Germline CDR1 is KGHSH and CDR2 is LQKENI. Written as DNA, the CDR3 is TGTGCCAGCTCCGTCACGCGGTCGTCCGGGGAGCTGTTTTTT. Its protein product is CASSVTRSSGELFF.